These 15 T cell receptor beta chains were all obtained from the same sample, sequenced in a study of CXCR3-negative and CXCR3-positive naive CD8 T cells (dated by TCRdb to about 2019). Results the study describes overall, beyond this receptor: TRB CDR3s from CXCR3-positive naive cells showed higher hydrophobicity (lower Kidera factor 4), lower energy, and higher strength and volume indices than CXCR3-negative naive cells.

Sequencing used a NextSeq 550. The Human TCR Profiling Kit (MiLaboratory) was used to make UMI-labeled 5' RACE TRB cDNA libraries. With the reads reprocessed by TCRdb, a single entry stands for each CDR3 protein sequence and no DNA is reported. This sample's table carries about 150,000 distinct CDR3 sequences. Just under 0.5% of the sample is held by the ten biggest clonotypes. Antigen specificity for these receptors is unknown. The specimen was naive CXCR3+ CD8+ T cells from blood. The sample's cell subset or site label, in plain terms: CD45RO-CCR7+CD27+CD95- naive CD8+ T cells expressing CXCR3 (TNR3+). The receptor source for this set is a human donor in good health. Some clones in this sample may be carry-over from other donors' samples.

This chain joins TRBV12-3 or TRBV12-4 and TRBJ2-7; no DNA is available, so the TRBD2 call from TCRdb remains unchecked. The CDR3 contains 15 residues. The CDR3 spells CASSLGTSGSYEQYF.

The chain couples TRBV13 to TRBJ2-1; absent DNA, TCRdb's TRBD1 call cannot be checked. The CDR3 has 14 amino acids. Germline-derived CDR1 and CDR2 are PRHDT and FYEKMQ (reference sequence). This CDR3 is CASSPRGTPNEQFF. The full variable domain, with the rest looked up from reference TRBV13 and TRBJ2-1, is AAGVIQSPRHLIKEKRETATLKCYPIPRHDTVYWYQQGPGQDPQFLISFYEKMQSDKGSIPDRFSAQQFSDYHSELNMSSLELGDSALYFCASSPRGTPNEQFFGPGTRLTVL.

The rearrangement links TRBV20-1 to TRBJ2-7; no DNA is available, so the TRBD1 call from TCRdb remains unchecked. This CDR3 is 16 amino acids long. Per the germline V gene, CDR1 is DFQATT and CDR2 is SNEGSKA (reference sequence). This chain's CDR3 is CSARPDLGGESDEQYF.

The rearrangement uses TRBV20-1 and TRBJ1-2; TCRdb outputs TRBD1, but without DNA this stays unchecked. In germline, CDR1 is DFQATT, CDR2 SNEGSKA (reference sequence). CDR3 length equals 16 residues. This chain's CDR3 is CSAGDFLPRGAYGYTF.

The chain employs TRBV18 and TRBJ2-5; the TCRdb D gene call, TRBD1, has no DNA to confirm it. The CDR3 consists of 13 residues. Germline CDR1 reads KGHSH; CDR2 reads LQKENI. The CDR3 sequence: CASSTGMVETQYF. Looking up the rest from reference TRBV18 and TRBJ2-5 gives the full variable domain: NAGVMQNPRHLVRRRGQEARLRCSPMKGHSHVYWYRQLPEEGLKFMVYLQKENIIDESGMPKERFSAEFPKEGPSILRIQQVVRGDSAAYFCASSTGMVETQYFGPGTRLLVL.

This chain connects TRBV21-1 to TRBJ2-7; TCRdb's assignment of TRBD1 cannot be checked, as there is no DNA. TRBV21-1 represents a pseudogene. This CDR3 contains 16 residues. The CDR3 protein is CASSNLYPGTYNERYF.

The rearrangement uses TRBV29-1 and TRBJ2-7; TCRdb's assignment of TRBD2 cannot be checked, as there is no DNA. CDR1 and CDR2 from the germline V gene are SQVTM and ANQGSEA. The CDR3 extends over 14 amino acids. The CDR3 region is CSVERAGGPAEQYF.

The chain combines TRBV7-3 with TRBJ2-1; TCRdb indicates TRBD2, and absent DNA this call remains unverified. CDR3 length: 16 residues. In germline, CDR1 is SGHTA, CDR2 FQGTGA. CDR3: CASSPQERGGRFEQFF.

The chain couples TRBV9 to TRBJ2-1; TCRdb calls TRBD1, which cannot be checked without DNA. The CDR3 runs 18 residues. Germline lookup yields CDR1 SGDLS and CDR2 YYNGEE. CDR3 sequence reads: CASSTGTGVLSSYNEQFF.

The gene calls are TRBV20-1 and TRBJ2-1; without DNA, the TCRdb call of TRBD2 cannot be checked. There are 14 residues in the CDR3. Germline V gives CDR1 DFQATT, CDR2 SNEGSKA (reference sequence). CDR3 protein: CSARGTSESNEQFF.

This chain connects TRBV29-1 to TRBJ2-1. Looked up from germline, CDR1 is SQVTM and CDR2 is ANQGSEA. The CDR3 loop spans 13 amino acids. Here the CDR3 reads CSVVGSSYNEQFF.

The chain employs TRBV20-1 and TRBJ1-1; TCRdb outputs TRBD1, but without DNA this stays unchecked. The CDR3 contains 15 residues. The germline CDR1 and CDR2 sequences are DFQATT and SNEGSKA (reference sequence). CDR3 amino acids: CSATIFTGSNTEAFF.

The J gene is TRBJ1-2, the V gene TRBV27. The V gene's germline CDR1 is MNHEY and CDR2 SMNVEV (reference sequence). The CDR3 spans 13 residues. The CDR3 here is CASSLGRTYGYTF.

The V gene is TRBV29-1, the J gene TRBJ2-5; there is no DNA to check the TCRdb D call of TRBD2. The CDR3 extends over 16 amino acids. Germline values: CDR1 SQVTM, CDR2 ANQGSEA. CDR3 sequence: CSVGPPLAGGRETQYF.

The chain joins TRBV4-1 to TRBJ2-1; TCRdb selects TRBD1, and the lack of DNA leaves this call unchecked. Germline CDR1 reads MGHRA; CDR2 reads YSYEKL. CDR3 length: 13 amino acids. CDR3 protein: CASSRGLGVEQFF.